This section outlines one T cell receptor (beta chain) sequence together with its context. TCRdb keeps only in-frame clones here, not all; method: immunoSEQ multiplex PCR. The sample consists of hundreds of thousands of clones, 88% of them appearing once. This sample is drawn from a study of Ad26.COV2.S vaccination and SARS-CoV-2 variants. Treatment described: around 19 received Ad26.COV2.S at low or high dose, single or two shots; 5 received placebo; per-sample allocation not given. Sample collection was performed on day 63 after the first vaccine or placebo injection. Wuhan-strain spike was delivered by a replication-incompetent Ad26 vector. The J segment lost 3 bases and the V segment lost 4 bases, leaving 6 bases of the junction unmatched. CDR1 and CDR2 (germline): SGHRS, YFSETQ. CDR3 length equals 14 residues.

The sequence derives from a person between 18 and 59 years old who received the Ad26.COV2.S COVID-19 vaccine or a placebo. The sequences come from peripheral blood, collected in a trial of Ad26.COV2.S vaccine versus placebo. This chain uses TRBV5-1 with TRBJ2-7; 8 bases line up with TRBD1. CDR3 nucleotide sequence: TGCGCCAGCAGCGGAAGGACAGGGAACTACGAGCAGTACTTC. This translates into CASSGRTGNYEQYF.